The sequence of this T cell receptor (beta chain) was determined in a study of cytomegalovirus exposure and HLA in healthy donors. The study's findings and limits: TCR beta chain V- and J-gene trimming was linked, in a later analysis, to a missense variant in DCLRE1C.

Points on this clone: Antigen unknown.

This CDR3 has 16 residues. Unmatched junction bases numbered 7, after V lost 5 bases and J lost 9 bases. Germline CDR1 SGHTA, CDR2 FQGNSA. 13 Jbeta primers and 60 Vbeta primers were used for the PCR. Assay: immunoSEQ multiplex PCR; the TCRdb copy retains only in-frame clones and omits some. The sample lists around 210,000 clones; 65% to 80% were seen once. This receptor was obtained from a man aged 50-60 years in good health and CMV-seronegative. The chain has TRBV7-2 and TRBJ2-1; 16 positions match TRBD2. Sequenced sample: PBMCs. The CDR3 DNA is TGTGCCAGCAGCCCCTCGGGACTAGCGGGAGGGCCTGAGCAGTTCTTC. This gives the protein CASSPSGLAGGPEQFF.